The 20 T cell receptor beta chains given below trace back to one sample, sequenced in a study of T-cell memory formation after mild COVID-19 listed by TCRdb under 2021. Library generation was performed with 5' RACE. Sequenced on an Illumina NovaSeq 6000. TCRdb's own reprocessing of the public reads used fastp at Q25 and MiXCR and kept productive beta chains. Every entry covers one CDR3 protein and lists the most common genes and DNA from its rows. Here the sample has hundreds of thousands of distinct CDR3 sequences; 20% occur a single time. The ten largest make up about 8.1% of the sample. The sequenced sample was PBMCs or a T cell subset sorted from them (not recorded which). The source of these receptors is an adult woman who had mild COVID-19 (a few samples of this study predate the infection). The sample titles of this study are shuffled in the database, so cell type and time point are left out; the donor was told from shared clones.

The chain is built from TRBV6-2 or TRBV6-3 and TRBJ2-1, with TRBD2 matching 8 bases. Germline V gives CDR1 MNHEY, CDR2 SVGEGT. The trim removed 2 bases at V and 6 bases at J, leaving 12 bases unmatched. The CDR3 extends over 17 amino acids. CDR3 sequence (DNA): TGTGCCAGCAGTTACCCCCCTCACTCGGGAGGGGGCAATGAGCAGTTCTTC. It translates to CASSYPPHSGGGNEQFF.

The chain has TRBV5-1 and TRBJ2-1, with D possibly matching TRBD1 (6 bases). This CDR3 comprises 19 residues. V was clipped by 4 bases and J by 4 bases, with 27 bases between them. CDR1 is SGHRS, CDR2 YFSETQ, per germline. DNA for the CDR3: TGCGCCAGCAGCGAGAGGGTGGGGGCTCGCCCCGCTGGTTACAATGAGCAGTTCTTC. This translates into CASSERVGARPAGYNEQFF.

The chain links TRBV6-1 to TRBJ1-1; 8 bases are a match to TRBD1. Germline trimming cut 9 bases from V and 2 bases from J; bases unmatched to any gene: 11. This CDR3 is 15 amino acids long. Germline V gives CDR1 MNHNS, CDR2 SASEGT. This CDR3 reads CASTVRGQVNTEAFF. Here the CDR3 DNA reads TGTGCCAGTACTGTAAGGGGACAGGTTAACACTGAAGCTTTCTTT.

This chain joins TRBV6-2 or TRBV6-3 and TRBJ2-1; no clear D. Per the germline V gene, CDR1 is MNHEY and CDR2 is SVGEGT. The CDR3 runs to 11 residues. Trimming took 5 bases from V and 10 from J, leaving 9 bases between them. The CDR3 loop is CASSDGWEQFF. The CDR3 bases are TGTGCCAGCAGTGATGGGTGGGAGCAGTTCTTC.

This clonotype was detected a few times. The chain is built from TRBV12-3 or TRBV12-4 and TRBJ1-2; the match to TRBD1 covers 9 bases. V trimming: 6 bases; J trimming: 8 bases; junction bases outside the gene matches: 13. There are 15 residues in the CDR3. CDR3 region: CASSMTGTGFYGYTF. CDR3 coding DNA: TGTGCCAGCAGCATGACCGGGACAGGGTTTTACGGCTACACCTTC.

The chain employs TRBV4-1 and TRBJ1-1; D call uncertain. Germline CDR1 and CDR2: MGHRA and YSYEKL. The CDR3 has 14 residues. Between the trimmed V and J ends, which lost 0 bases and 11 bases, there was a span of 16 bases. CDR3 sequence reads: CASSQEVQMPGAFF. CDR3 in DNA: TGCGCCAGCAGCCAAGAGGTACAGATGCCCGGGGCTTTCTTT.

The gene calls are TRBV6-6 and TRBJ2-1, with a possible D match to TRBD2 (6 bases). The CDR3 is 16 residues long. V lost 1 base to trimming and J lost 5 bases, with 15 bases between them. The germline V gene has CDR1 MNHNY and CDR2 SVGAGI (reference sequence). The DNA for the CDR3 is TGTGCCAGCAGTTACTGGGTGAACGGGGGTCACAATGAGCAGTTCTTC. Residues: CASSYWVNGGHNEQFF.

This chain connects TRBV11-2 to TRBJ2-7, with TRBD2 matching 11 bases. Germline V gene sequence: CDR1 SGHAT, CDR2 FQNNGV. CDR3 size: 14 residues. Unmatched junction bases numbered 13, after V lost 6 bases and J lost 12 bases. Written as DNA, the CDR3 is TGTGCCAGCAGGCCGCCGGGGCTAGCGGGAGGAATGTACTTC. It encodes CASRPPGLAGGMYF.

This clonotype was seen many times. The gene calls are TRBV2 and TRBJ1-1, with D tentatively TRBD1 (5 bases). Trimming removed 7 bases from V and 0 bases from J, with 6 bases in between. Germline V CDR1 and CDR2: SNHLY, FYNNEI. This CDR3 region has 12 residues. The CDR3 nucleotides read TGTGCCAGCATGACAGTGAACACTGAAGCTTTCTTT. Its protein is CASMTVNTEAFF.

This chain joins TRBV29-1 and TRBJ2-1, with D possibly being TRBD2 (6 bases). This CDR3 has 14 residues. V was clipped by 4 bases and J by 1 base, with 11 bases between them. CDR1 SQVTM and CDR2 ANQGSEA come from the germline V gene. CDR3 nucleotides: TGCAGCGTTGGTGGGAGGCAATCCTACAATGAGCAGTTCTTC. Its protein product is CSVGGRQSYNEQFF.

The table lists this clonotype with a few counts. CDR3 in DNA: TGCGCCAGCAGCTTGGTAGCAAGCGGGACCGGGGAGCTGTTTTTT. It yields the protein CASSLVASGTGELFF. The chain recombines TRBV5-1 with TRBJ2-2, with a possible D match to TRBD2 (6 bases). Germline CDR1 and CDR2: SGHRS and YFSETQ. V was trimmed by 0 bases and J by 5 bases, leaving 11 bases between them. This CDR3 comprises 15 residues. The variable domain in full, completed from reference TRBV5-1 and TRBJ2-2, reads KAGVTQTPRYLIKTRGQQVTLSCSPISGHRSVSWYQQTPGQGLQFLFEYFSETQRNKGNFPGRFSGRQFSNSRSEMNVSTLELGDSALYLCASSLVASGTGELFFGEGSRLTVL.

This clonotype was observed a few times. J is TRBJ1-2 and V is TRBV12-3 or TRBV12-4, with D perhaps TRBD1 (5 bases). The V end was cut by 3 bases, the J end by 4 bases, with 12 bases between. The CDR3 is 14 residues long. CDR3 DNA sequence: TGTGCCAGCAGTTTTCGCTTTCAGGGCTATGGCTACACCTTC. Its protein is CASSFRFQGYGYTF.

This clonotype was seen a handful of times. The chain combines TRBV6-2 or TRBV6-3 with TRBJ1-5, with TRBD1 matching over 9 bases. The germline gives CDR1 MNHEY, CDR2 SVGEGT. CDR3 length: 15 amino acids. V shed 2 bases, J shed 7 bases, and the junction held 6 bases outside the gene matches. The CDR3 loop reads CASSYGTGKGQPQHF. CDR3 coding DNA: TGTGCCAGCAGTTACGGGACAGGGAAGGGGCAGCCCCAGCATTTT.

The chain uses TRBV18 and TRBJ1-5; TRBD1 is a possible D gene (5 bases). The CDR3 sequence is 16 residues long. V shed 2 bases and J shed 0 bases, with 11 bases lying between them. Germline V lookup: CDR1 KGHSH, CDR2 LQKENI. The CDR3 region is CASSPATAHSNQPQHF. The CDR3, as DNA: TGTGCCAGCTCACCAGCGACAGCCCATAGCAATCAGCCCCAGCATTTT.

In this sample, this clonotype turned up a few times. CDR3 DNA: TGTGCCAGTGGGGTTTGGGCGGGAGTTGGCACCGGGGAGCTGTTTTTT. As protein: CASGVWAGVGTGELFF. The J gene is TRBJ2-2, the V gene TRBV19, with 7 nucleotides matching TRBD2. The CDR3 loop spans 16 amino acids. The V segment lost 8 bases and the J segment 4 bases; nucleotides outside the gene matches: 13. Germline CDR1 is LNHDA and CDR2 is SQIVND (reference sequence).

This clonotype was seen a few times. This chain links TRBV6-2 or TRBV6-3 with TRBJ1-6, with D perhaps TRBD1 (6 bases). The germline CDR1 and CDR2 sequences are MNHEY and SVGEGT. The ends were cut back, 2 bases at V and 2 bases at J, with 10 bases in the middle. CDR3 length: 16 amino acids. The CDR3 sequence: CASSYGGQTYNSPLHF. The CDR3 DNA reads TGTGCCAGCAGTTACGGCGGACAGACCTATAATTCACCCCTCCACTTT.

This clonotype appeared a few times. The chain couples TRBV20-1 to TRBJ2-5, with 10 bases fitting TRBD1. The CDR3 contains 13 residues. Germline V gives CDR1 DFQATT, CDR2 SNEGSKA (reference sequence). Losses at the gene ends were 8 bases for V and 1 base for J; bases not matched to a gene: 4. In DNA form, the CDR3 reads TGCAGTCCGCGGACAGGGGGCCAAGAGACCCAGTACTTC. Residues: CSPRTGGQETQYF.

The V gene is TRBV12-3 or TRBV12-4, the J gene TRBJ1-2; TRBD1 is a possible D gene (6 bases). Trimming pared 3 bases from V and 7 bases from J, leaving 15 bases between. This CDR3 contains 14 residues. The CDR3 is CASSFYREPGGYTF. The CDR3 nucleotides read TGTGCCAGCAGTTTTTACAGGGAACCCGGTGGCTACACCTTC.

The gene calls are TRBV4-1 and TRBJ1-3, with D hard to call. The germline gives CDR1 MGHRA, CDR2 YSYEKL. The CDR3 extends over 15 amino acids. Trimming removed 3 bases from V and 2 bases from J, with 11 bases in between. The CDR3 protein is CASSHLDVTGNTIYF. CDR3 nucleotide sequence: TGCGCCAGCAGCCATCTAGACGTCACTGGAAACACCATATATTTT.

This clonotype was found a few times. The rearrangement uses TRBV7-2 and TRBJ2-1; D ambiguous. The length of the CDR3 is 16 residues. V lost 1 base and J lost 4, with 14 bases in between. The germline V gene encodes CDR1 SGHTA and CDR2 FQGNSA. The CDR3 is CASSLEDEEPYNEQFF. The CDR3, as DNA: TGTGCCAGCAGCTTAGAGGACGAGGAGCCGTACAATGAGCAGTTCTTC.